This TCR beta chain was documented in a study of cytomegalovirus exposure and HLA in healthy donors. General study results and limits: Reportedly, fewer N-insertions than the roughly 700-donor mean appeared in an Asian-associated ancestry cluster in a later analysis.

Germline CDR1 MDHEN, CDR2 SYDVKM. Trimming removed 7 bases at V and 5 bases at J, with 17 bases between. This CDR3 is 14 amino acids long. As regards this clone: The target antigen is unknown.

PCR employed 60 Vbeta and 13 Jbeta primers. Generated by immunoSEQ multiplex PCR, the TCRdb table keeps only in-frame clones and is missing some. Found here are about 130,000 clones, over 60% of them singletons; the top ten hold roughly 2%. Sequencing was performed on PBMCs. The V gene is TRBV28, the J gene TRBJ2-5; D is undetermined. This sequence was found in a man between 18 and 35 years old in good health and CMV-seronegative. CDR3 in amino acids: CASNLIGSMETQYF. CDR3 coding DNA: TGTGCCAGCAATTTGATTGGCTCCATGGAGACCCAGTACTTC.